The clone carrying this T cell receptor beta chain was recorded only once. The antigen remains unidentified. Germline V lookup: CDR1 SEHNR, CDR2 FQNEAQ (reference sequence). The CDR3 length is 16 residues. Trimming removed 1 base at V and 2 bases at J, with 13 bases between. The PCR ran on 60 Vbeta and 13 Jbeta primers. Repertoires were generated with immunoSEQ multiplex PCR, while TCRdb's copy carries only in-frame clones and drops some. The data contain 95,000 to 150,000 clones, around 77% of them singletons. This sample stems from a study of cytomegalovirus exposure and HLA in healthy donors. Overall study results and limits: In an earlier analysis, most TCR beta V segments were productive about 87% or about 30% of the time. In a later analysis, V- and J-gene trimming of beta chains associated with a DCLRE1C missense variant, replicated independently. Overall, some 160 TCR beta chains were annotated as cytomegalovirus-associated.

This sequence was found in a woman aged 40 to 50 in good health and CMV-seropositive. The sequencing sample was made of PBMCs. J is TRBJ2-3 and V is TRBV7-9, with a possible D match to TRBD1 (6 bases). CDR3 region: CASSLGTAFSTDTQYF. The CDR3 DNA follows: TGTGCCAGCAGCTTAGGGACAGCTTTTTCCACAGATACGCAGTATTTT.